This T cell receptor (beta chain) came from a study of cytomegalovirus exposure and HLA in healthy donors. Healthy bone marrow donors formed the donor group. This PCR relied on a set of 60 Vbeta primers and 13 Jbeta primers. TCRdb's table, derived via immunoSEQ multiplex PCR, lists solely in-frame clones and lacks some. Of about 220,000 clones listed, around 80% are singletons. Input material: PBMCs. The clonotype was recovered from a boy aged 2 to 10 in good health and CMV-seronegative.

The CDR3 is CASSLAGGENEQFF. CDR3 in DNA: TGTGCCAGCAGCTTGGCGGGGGGGGAAAATGAGCAGTTCTTC. This sequence joins TRBV13 and TRBJ2-1, with 9 bases lining up with TRBD2. The CDR3 consists of 14 residues. Germline loops: CDR1 PRHDT, CDR2 FYEKMQ (reference sequence). J gave up 7 bases and V 3 bases, and 4 bases lay outside the gene matches.